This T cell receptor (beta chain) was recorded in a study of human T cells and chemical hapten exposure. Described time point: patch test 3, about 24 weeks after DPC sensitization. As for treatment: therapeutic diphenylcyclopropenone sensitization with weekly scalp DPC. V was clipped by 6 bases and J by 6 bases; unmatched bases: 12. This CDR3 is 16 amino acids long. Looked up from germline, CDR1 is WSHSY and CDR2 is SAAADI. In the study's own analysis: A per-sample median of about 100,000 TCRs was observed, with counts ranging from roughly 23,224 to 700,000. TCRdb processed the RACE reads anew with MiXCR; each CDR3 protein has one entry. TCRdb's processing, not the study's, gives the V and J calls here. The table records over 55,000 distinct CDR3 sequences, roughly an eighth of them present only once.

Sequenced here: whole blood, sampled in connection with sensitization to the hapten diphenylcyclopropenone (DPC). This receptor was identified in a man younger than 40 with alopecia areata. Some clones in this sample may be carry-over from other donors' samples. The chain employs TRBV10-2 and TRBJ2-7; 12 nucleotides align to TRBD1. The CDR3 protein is CASRAEMGQGAGEQYF. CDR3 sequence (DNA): TGCGCCAGCAGAGCCGAGATGGGACAGGGGGCCGGCGAGCAGTACTTC.